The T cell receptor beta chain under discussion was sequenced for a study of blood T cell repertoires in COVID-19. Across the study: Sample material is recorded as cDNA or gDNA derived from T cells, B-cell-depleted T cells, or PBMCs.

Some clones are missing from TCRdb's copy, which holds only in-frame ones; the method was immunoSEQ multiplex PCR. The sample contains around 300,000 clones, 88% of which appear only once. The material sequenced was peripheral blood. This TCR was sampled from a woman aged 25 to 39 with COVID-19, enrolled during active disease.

As DNA, the CDR3 is TGTGCCAGCAGCCGCTGGACTAGCGGGTCTACCGGGGAGCTGTTTTTT. Translation: CASSRWTSGSTGELFF. The V call is TRBV7-9, the J call TRBJ2-2, with 11 bases identical to TRBD2. The V gene end was trimmed by 5 bases and the J gene end by 5 bases; junction bases not matched to a gene: 7. This CDR3 spans 16 amino acids. Germline V CDR1 and CDR2: SEHNR, FQNEAQ (reference sequence).